The T cell receptor beta chain described here comes from a study of blood T cell repertoires in COVID-19. Across the study: Some COVID-19 samples were acute and others convalescent; all came from the United States, Italy and Spain. From T cells, B-cell-depleted T cells, or PBMCs came the material, which was cDNA or gDNA.

This clone was detected only once. Per the original methods: The assay estimated nucleated cells by amplifying reference gene primers. Sequencing used immunoSEQ multiplex PCR; TCRdb keeps in-frame clones, though not all of them. V and J calls and clone size are given by that table; D and trimming were obtained from the DNA. The sample has 220,000 or so clones; around 82% are singletons. This clonotype was obtained from a woman aged 60-70 years with acute or convalescent COVID-19. Sequences were obtained from peripheral blood.

The CDR3 sequence: CSVEISAETQYF. Here the CDR3 DNA reads TGCAGCGTTGAGATTAGCGCGGAGACCCAGTACTTC. The chain combines TRBV29-1 with TRBJ2-5; possible D gene TRBD2, 5 bases. This CDR3 comprises 12 residues. Trimming took off 3 bases at V and 5 bases at J, with 10 bases between the two ends. Germline values: CDR1 SQVTM, CDR2 ANQGSEA. Together with reference TRBV29-1 and TRBJ2-5, the CDR3 gives the full variable domain: SAVISQKPSRDICQRGTSLTIQCQVDSQVTMMFWYRQQPGQSLTLIATANQGSEATYESGFVIDKFPISRPNLTFSTLTVSNMSPEDSSIYLCSVEISAETQYFGPGTRLLVL.